These 8 T cell receptor beta chains originate from one sample sequenced in a study of early T cells in non-severe SARS-CoV-2 infection. TCRdb reanalysed the 5' RACE reads using MiXCR and keeps one entry per CDR3 protein. The sample has around 40,000 distinct CDR3 sequences, approximately 10% seen once. The sample taken for sequencing was whole blood. Receptors originate from an adult who was a healthcare worker with PCR-confirmed SARS-CoV-2 infection or an uninfected control (not recorded which).

This chain uses TRBV6-5 with TRBJ2-2, with D hard to call. Germline lookup yields CDR1 MNHEY and CDR2 SVGAGI. Trimming took 5 bases from V and 7 from J, leaving 20 bases between them. CDR3 length: 16 amino acids. The CDR3, as DNA: TGTGCCAGCAGTCGCATCGTGGTCCCCCATGGCGGGGAGCTGTTTTTT. It encodes CASSRIVVPHGGELFF.

This clonotype showed up many times. The J gene is TRBJ2-7, the V gene TRBV27, with D perhaps matching TRBD1 (5 bases). This CDR3 has 17 residues. The ends were cut back, 2 bases at V and 2 bases at J, with 19 bases in the middle. CDR1 and CDR2 from the germline V gene are MNHEY and SMNVEV (reference sequence). CDR3 region: CASSLSPVFREAYEQYF. CDR3 nucleotides: TGTGCCAGCAGTTTAAGCCCCGTTTTCAGGGAAGCCTACGAGCAGTACTTC.

In its sample, this clonotype was seen a few times. The V call is TRBV5-1, the J call TRBJ1-5; D is unresolved. CDR3 size: 14 residues. Germline-derived CDR1 and CDR2 are SGHRS and YFSETQ. Trimming cost V 0 bases and J 5 bases, with 9 bases left between them. This CDR3 is CASSLAGIDQPQHF. The CDR3 nucleotides read TGCGCCAGCAGCTTGGCCGGGATCGATCAGCCCCAGCATTTT.

In its sample, this clonotype is medium-sized. The V and J genes are TRBV7-6 and TRBJ1-5; no clear D. V lost 1 base, J lost 3 bases, and 7 bases lay in between. CDR3 length: 14 amino acids. Germline CDR1 and CDR2: SGHVS and FNYEAQ. CDR3 loop: CASSLEGFNQPQHF. The CDR3 coding sequence is TGTGCCAGCAGCTTAGAAGGGTTCAATCAGCCCCAGCATTTT.

This clonotype was counted ten times or more. The chain carries TRBV7-6 and TRBJ1-5, with a tentative D call TRBD1 (5 bases). Germline V gene lookup returns CDR1 SGHVS and CDR2 FNYEAQ. The CDR3 consists of 13 residues. V was cut by 5 bases and J by 5 bases, with 10 bases left in between. CDR3 amino acids: CASSRDRDQPQHF. The CDR3 DNA sequence: TGTGCCAGCAGCCGGGACCGAGATCAGCCCCAGCATTTT.

This clonotype was counted at least ten times. This chain joins TRBV19 and TRBJ2-5; D is possibly TRBD1 or TRBD2 (7 bases each). The CDR3 is made up of 17 amino acids. Trimming removed 3 bases at V and 5 bases at J, with 22 bases between. CDR1 is LNHDA and CDR2 is SQIVND in the germline V gene (reference sequence). CDR3 in DNA: TGTGCCAGTAGTATTCAAAACAGGGGCCCGCGGGGGGAGACCCAGTACTTC. Its translation is CASSIQNRGPRGETQYF. Based on the CDR3 plus reference TRBV19 and TRBJ2-5, the full variable domain is DGGITQSPKYLFRKEGQNVTLSCEQNLNHDAMYWYRQDPGQGLRLIYYSQIVNDFQKGDIAEGYSVSREKKESFPLTVTSAQKNPTAFYLCASSIQNRGPRGETQYFGPGTRLLVL.

This chain connects TRBV19 to TRBJ2-5; 7 positions match TRBD1. CDR3 length: 15 amino acids. The V gene's germline CDR1 is LNHDA and CDR2 SQIVND (reference sequence). Unmatched junction bases numbered 7, after V lost 6 bases and J lost 0 bases. In DNA form, the CDR3 reads TGTGCCAGTAGCGAAACGGGGACAGACCAAGAGACCCAGTACTTC. It codes for CASSETGTDQETQYF.

This clonotype was seen ten or more times. This chain connects TRBV11-2 to TRBJ2-1; D possibly corresponds to TRBD2 (6 bases). The germline CDR1 and CDR2 sequences are SGHAT and FQNNGV. The CDR3 has 12 amino acids. The germline V and J ends were trimmed by 5 bases and 5 bases, with 7 bases remaining between them. The CDR3 sequence: CASSRGNNEQFF. Here the CDR3 DNA reads TGTGCCAGCAGCCGGGGGAACAATGAGCAGTTCTTC.